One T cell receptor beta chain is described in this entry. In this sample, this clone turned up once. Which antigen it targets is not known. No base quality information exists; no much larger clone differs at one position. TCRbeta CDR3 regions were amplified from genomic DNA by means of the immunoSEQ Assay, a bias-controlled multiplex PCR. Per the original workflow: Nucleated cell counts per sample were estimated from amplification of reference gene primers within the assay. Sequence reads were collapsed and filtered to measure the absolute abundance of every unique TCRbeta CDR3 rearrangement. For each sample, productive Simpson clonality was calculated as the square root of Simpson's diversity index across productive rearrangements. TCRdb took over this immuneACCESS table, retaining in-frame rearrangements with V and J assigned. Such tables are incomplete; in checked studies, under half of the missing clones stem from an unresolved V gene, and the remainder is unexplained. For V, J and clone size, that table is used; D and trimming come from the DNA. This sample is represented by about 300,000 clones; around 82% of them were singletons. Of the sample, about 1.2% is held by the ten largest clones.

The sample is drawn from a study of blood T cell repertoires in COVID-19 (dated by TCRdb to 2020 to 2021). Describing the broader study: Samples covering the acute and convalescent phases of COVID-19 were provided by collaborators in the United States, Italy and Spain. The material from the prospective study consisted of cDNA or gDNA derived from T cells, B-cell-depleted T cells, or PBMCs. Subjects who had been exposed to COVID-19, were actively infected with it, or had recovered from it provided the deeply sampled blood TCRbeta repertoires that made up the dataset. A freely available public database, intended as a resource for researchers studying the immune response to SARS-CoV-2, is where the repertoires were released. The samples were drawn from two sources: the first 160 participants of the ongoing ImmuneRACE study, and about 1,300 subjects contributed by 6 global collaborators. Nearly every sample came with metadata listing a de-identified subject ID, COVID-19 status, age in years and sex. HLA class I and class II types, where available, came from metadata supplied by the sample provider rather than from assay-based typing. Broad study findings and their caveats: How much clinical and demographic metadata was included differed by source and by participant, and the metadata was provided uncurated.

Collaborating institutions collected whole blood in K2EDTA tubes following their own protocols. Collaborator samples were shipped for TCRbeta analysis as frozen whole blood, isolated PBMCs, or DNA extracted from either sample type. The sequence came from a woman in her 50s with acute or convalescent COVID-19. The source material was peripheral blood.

The sequenced DNA: TGTGCCAGCAGCGTAGACGGGACTAGCGCCTACAATGAGCAGTTCTTC. Translated, it gives CASSVDGTSAYNEQFF. The chain joins TRBV9 to TRBJ2-1; the central 10 bases match TRBD2. From the cysteine up to the phenylalanine, the CDR3 has a length of 16 residues. Only the CDR3 DNA stays, 48 bases, in frame from base 1. From the germline V gene, CDR1 is SGDLS and CDR2 is YYNGEE. The germline V end is reduced by 0 bases and the J end by 2 bases; junction bases left unmatched: 2.